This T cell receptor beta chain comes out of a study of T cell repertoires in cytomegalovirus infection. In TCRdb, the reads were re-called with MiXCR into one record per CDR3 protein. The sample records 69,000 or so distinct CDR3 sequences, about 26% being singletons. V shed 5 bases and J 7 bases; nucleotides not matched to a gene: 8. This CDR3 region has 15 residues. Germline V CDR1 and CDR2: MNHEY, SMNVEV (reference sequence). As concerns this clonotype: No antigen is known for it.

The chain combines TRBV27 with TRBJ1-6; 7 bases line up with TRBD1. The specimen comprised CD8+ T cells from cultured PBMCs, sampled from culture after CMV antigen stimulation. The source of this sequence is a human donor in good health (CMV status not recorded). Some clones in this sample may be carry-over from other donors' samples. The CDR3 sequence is CASSVGTVTNSPLHF. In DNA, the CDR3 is TGTGCCAGCAGTGTCGGGACAGTCACCAATTCACCCCTCCACTTT.